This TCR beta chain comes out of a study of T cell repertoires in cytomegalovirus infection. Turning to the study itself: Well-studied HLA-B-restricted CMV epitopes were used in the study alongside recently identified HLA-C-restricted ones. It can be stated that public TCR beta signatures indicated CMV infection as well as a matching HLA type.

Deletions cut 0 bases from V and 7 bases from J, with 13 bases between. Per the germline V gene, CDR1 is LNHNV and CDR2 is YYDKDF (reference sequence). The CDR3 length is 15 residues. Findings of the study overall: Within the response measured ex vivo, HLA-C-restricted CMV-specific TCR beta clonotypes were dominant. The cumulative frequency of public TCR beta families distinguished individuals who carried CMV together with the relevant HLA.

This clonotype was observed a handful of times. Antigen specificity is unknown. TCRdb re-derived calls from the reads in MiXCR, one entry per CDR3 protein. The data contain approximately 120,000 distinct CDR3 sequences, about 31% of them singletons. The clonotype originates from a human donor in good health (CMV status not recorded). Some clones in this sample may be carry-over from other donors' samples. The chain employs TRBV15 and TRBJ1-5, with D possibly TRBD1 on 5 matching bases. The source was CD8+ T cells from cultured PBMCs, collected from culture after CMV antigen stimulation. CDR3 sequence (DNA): TGTGCCACCAGCAGAGATCTGGGGGGGAGACAGCCCCAGCATTTT. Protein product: CATSRDLGGRQPQHF. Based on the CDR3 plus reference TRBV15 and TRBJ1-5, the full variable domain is DAMVIQNPRYQVTQFGKPVTLSCSQTLNHNVMYWYQQKSSQAPKLLFHYYDKDFNNEADTPDNFQSRRPNTSFCFLDIRSPGLGDTAMYLCATSRDLGGRQPQHFGDGTRLSIL.